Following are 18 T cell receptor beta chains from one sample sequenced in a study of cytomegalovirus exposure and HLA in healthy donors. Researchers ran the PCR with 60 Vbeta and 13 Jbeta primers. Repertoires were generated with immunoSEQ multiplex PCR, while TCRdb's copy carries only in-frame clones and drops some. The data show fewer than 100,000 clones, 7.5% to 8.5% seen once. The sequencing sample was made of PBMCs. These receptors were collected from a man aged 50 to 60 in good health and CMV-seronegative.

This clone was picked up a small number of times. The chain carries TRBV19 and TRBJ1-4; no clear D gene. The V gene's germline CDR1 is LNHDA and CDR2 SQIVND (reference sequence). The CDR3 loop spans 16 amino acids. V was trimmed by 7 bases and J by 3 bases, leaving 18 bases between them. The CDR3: CASTRGRLTANEKLFF. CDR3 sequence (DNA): TGTGCCAGTACACGAGGAAGGCTAACGGCTAATGAAAAACTGTTTTTT.

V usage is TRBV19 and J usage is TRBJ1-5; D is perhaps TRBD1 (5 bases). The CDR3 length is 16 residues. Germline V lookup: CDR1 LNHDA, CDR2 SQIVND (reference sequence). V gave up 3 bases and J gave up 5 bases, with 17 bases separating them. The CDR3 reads CASSIGSGGYDQPQHF. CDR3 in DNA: TGTGCCAGTAGTATTGGATCGGGGGGGTACGATCAGCCCCAGCATTTT.

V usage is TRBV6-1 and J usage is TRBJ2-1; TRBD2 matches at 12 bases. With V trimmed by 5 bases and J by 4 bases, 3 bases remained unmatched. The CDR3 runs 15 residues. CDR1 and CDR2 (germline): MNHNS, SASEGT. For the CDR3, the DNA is TGTGCCAGCAGTCCTACTAGCGGGGGGTACAATGAGCAGTTCTTC. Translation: CASSPTSGGYNEQFF.

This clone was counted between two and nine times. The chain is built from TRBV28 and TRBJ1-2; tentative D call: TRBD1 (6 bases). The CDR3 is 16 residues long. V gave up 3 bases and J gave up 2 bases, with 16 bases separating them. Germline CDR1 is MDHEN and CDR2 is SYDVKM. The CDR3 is CASSFSDRLRNYGYTF. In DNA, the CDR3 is TGTGCCAGCAGTTTCTCAGACAGGCTAAGAAACTATGGCTACACCTTC.

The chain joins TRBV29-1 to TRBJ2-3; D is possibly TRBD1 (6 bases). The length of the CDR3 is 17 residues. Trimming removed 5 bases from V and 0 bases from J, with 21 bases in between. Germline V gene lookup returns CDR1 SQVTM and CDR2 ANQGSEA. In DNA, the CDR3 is TGCAGCGTTACGGAACAGGGTAGTGGGTATAGCACAGATACGCAGTATTTT. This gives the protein CSVTEQGSGYSTDTQYF.

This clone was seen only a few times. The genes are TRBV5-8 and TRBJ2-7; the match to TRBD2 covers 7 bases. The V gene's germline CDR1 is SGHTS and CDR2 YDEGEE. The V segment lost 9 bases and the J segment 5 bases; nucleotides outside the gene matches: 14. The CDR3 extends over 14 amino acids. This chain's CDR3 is CATRMWEGLHEQYF. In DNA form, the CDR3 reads TGTGCCACCAGGATGTGGGAGGGCCTCCACGAGCAGTACTTC.

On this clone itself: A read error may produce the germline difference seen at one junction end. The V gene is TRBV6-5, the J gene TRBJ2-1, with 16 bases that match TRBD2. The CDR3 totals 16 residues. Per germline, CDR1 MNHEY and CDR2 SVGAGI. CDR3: CASSYAGTSGRDEQLF. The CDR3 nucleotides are TGTGCCAGCAGTTACGCCGGGACTAGCGGGAGGGATGAGCAGCTCTTC.

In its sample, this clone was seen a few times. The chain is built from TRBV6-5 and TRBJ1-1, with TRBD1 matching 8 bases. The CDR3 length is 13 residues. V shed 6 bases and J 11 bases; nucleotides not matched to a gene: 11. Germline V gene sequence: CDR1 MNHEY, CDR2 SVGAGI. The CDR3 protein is CASRRGPTGGAFF. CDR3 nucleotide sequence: TGTGCCAGCAGGCGAGGGCCAACAGGGGGGGCTTTCTTT.

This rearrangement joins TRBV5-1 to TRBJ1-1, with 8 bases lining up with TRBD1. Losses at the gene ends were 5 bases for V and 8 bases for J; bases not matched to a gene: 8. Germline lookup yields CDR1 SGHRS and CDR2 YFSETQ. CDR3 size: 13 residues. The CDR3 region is CASRLTGDREAFF. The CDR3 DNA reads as TGCGCCAGCAGACTGACAGGGGACCGGGAAGCTTTCTTT. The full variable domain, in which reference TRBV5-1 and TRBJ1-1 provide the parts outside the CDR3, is KAGVTQTPRYLIKTRGQQVTLSCSPISGHRSVSWYQQTPGQGLQFLFEYFSETQRNKGNFPGRFSGRQFSNSRSEMNVSTLELGDSALYLCASRLTGDREAFFGQGTRLTVV.

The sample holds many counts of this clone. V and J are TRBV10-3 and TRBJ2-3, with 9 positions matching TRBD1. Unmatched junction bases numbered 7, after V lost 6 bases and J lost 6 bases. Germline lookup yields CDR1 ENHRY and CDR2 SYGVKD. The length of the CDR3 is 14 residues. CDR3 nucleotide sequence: TGTGCCATCAGCTTGGGACAGGGCTCGGATACGCAGTATTTT. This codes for CAISLGQGSDTQYF.

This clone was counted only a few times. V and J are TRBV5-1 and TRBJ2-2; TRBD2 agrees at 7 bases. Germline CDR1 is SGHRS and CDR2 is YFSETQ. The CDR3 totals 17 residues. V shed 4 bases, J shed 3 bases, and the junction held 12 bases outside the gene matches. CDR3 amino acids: CASSRGRDSRDTGELFF. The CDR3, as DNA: TGCGCCAGCAGCCGAGGGAGGGACTCTCGCGACACCGGGGAGCTGTTTTTT.

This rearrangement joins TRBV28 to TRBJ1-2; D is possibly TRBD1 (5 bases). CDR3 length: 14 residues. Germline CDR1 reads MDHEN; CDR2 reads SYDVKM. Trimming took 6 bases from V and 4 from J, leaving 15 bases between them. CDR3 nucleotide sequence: TGTGCCAGCAGCGCCGCCCAGGGCCCCTATGGCTACACCTTC. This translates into CASSAAQGPYGYTF.

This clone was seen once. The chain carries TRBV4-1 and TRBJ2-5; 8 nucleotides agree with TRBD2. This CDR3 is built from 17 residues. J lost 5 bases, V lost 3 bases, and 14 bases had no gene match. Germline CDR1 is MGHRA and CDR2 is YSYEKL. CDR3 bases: TGCGCCAGCAGCCACGGATCGGGAGAGCGGGAGCGGGAGACCCAGTACTTC. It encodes CASSHGSGERERETQYF.

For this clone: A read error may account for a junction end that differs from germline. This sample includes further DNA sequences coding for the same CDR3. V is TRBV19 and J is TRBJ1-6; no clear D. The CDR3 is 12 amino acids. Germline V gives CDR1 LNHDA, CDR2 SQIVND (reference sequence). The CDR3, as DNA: TGTGCCAGTCGACAAACGAATTCCCCCCTCCACTTT. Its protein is CASRQTNSPLHF.

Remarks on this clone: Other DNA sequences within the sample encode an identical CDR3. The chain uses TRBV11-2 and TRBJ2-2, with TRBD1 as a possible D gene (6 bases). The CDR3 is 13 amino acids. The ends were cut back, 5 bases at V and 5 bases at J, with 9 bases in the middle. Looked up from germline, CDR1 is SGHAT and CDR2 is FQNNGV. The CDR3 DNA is TGTGCCAGCAGCCCAACAGGGACCGGGGAGCTGTTTTTT. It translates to CASSPTGTGELFF. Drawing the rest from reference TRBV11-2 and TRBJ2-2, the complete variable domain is EAGVAQSPRYKIIEKRQSVAFWCNPISGHATLYWYQQILGQGPKLLIQFQNNGVVDDSQLPKDRFSAERLKGVDSTLKIQPAKLEDSAVYLCASSPTGTGELFFGEGSRLTVL.

The CDR3 region is CASSPGQGLHGDEQFF. The CDR3 nucleotides are TGTGCCAGCAGCCCCGGACAGGGGTTACACGGGGATGAGCAGTTCTTC. The chain links TRBV11-3 to TRBJ2-1, with 9 bases that match TRBD1. There are 16 residues in the CDR3. Germline assignment: CDR1 SGHNT and CDR2 YENEEA. V gave up 5 bases and J gave up 8 bases; unmatched junction bases: 13.

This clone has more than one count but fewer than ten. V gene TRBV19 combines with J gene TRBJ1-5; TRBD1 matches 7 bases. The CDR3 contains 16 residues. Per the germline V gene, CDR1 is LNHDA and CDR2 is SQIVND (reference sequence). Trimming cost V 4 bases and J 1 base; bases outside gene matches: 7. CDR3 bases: TGTGCCAGTAGTACCCCGGGACAGATAAGCAATCAGCCCCAGCATTTT. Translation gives CASSTPGQISNQPQHF.

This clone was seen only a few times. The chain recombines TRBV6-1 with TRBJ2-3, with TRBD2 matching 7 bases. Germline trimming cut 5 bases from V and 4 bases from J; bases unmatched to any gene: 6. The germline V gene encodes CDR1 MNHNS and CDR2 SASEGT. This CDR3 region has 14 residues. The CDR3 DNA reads TGTGCCAGCAGTTCGTCGGGAGGTTCAGATACGCAGTATTTT. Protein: CASSSSGGSDTQYF.